This T cell receptor beta chain was documented in a study of T cell responses to AZD1222 COVID-19 vaccine. Comment on this clone: No antigen is known for it.

TCRdb keeps only in-frame clones here, not all; method: immunoSEQ multiplex PCR. This sample has 130,000 to 150,000 clones, with approximately 88% found just once. The study, taken as a whole, reports: Within unmutated variant regions lay the reported targets of nearly half of spike-specific TCRs. Donors were largely white British and mainly female; clonal diversity was possibly underestimated. Without day 14 samples, only post-peak T cell repertoires were studied.

V lost 1 base to trimming and J lost 7 bases, with 13 bases between them. The CDR3 consists of 14 residues. The V gene's germline CDR1 is SGHTA and CDR2 FQGNSA. Source: peripheral blood, taken on day 0 of AZD1222 vaccination. The clonotype was recovered from an adult in good health. The J gene is TRBJ1-2, the V gene TRBV7-2; D uncertain. Here the CDR3 DNA reads TGTGCCAGCAGCTTAGATATTTTGGGCTCTGGCTACACCTTC. It translates to CASSLDILGSGYTF.